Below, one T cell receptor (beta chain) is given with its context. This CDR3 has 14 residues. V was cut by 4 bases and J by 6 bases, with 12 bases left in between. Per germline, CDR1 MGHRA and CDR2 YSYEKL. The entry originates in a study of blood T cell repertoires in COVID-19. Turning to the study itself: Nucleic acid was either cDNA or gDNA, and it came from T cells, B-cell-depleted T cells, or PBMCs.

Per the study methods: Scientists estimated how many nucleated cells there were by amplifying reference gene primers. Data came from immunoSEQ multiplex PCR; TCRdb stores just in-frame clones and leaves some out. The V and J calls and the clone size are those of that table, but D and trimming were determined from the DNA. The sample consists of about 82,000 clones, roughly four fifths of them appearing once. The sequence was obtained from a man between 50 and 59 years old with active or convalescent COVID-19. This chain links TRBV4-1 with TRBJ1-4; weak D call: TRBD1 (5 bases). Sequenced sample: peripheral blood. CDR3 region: CASSLREGDEKLFF. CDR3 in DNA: TGCGCCAGCAGCCTCAGGGAAGGGGATGAAAAACTGTTTTTT.